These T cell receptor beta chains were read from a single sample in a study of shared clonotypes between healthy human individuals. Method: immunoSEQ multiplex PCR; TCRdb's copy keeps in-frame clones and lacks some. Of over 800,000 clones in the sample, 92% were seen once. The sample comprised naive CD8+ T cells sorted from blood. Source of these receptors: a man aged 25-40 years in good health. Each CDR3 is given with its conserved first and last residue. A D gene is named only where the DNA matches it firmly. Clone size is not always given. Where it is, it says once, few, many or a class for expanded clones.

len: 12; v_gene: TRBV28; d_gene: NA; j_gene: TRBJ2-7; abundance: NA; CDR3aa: CASSSLVYEQYF; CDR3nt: TGTGCCAGCAGTTCACTAGTATACGAGCAGTACTTC
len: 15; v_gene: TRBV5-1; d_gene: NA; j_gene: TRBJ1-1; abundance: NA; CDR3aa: CASSLDRAGNTEAFF; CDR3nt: TGCGCCAGCAGCTTGGATAGGGCAGGGAACACTGAAGCTTTCTTT
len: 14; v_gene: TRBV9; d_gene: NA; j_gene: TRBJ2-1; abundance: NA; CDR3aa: CASDRESGLNEQFF; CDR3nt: TGTGCCAGCGACCGTGAATCGGGGTTGAATGAGCAGTTCTTC
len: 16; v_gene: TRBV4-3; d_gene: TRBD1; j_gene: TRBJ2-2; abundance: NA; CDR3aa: CASTLDRGLNTGELFF; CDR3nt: TGCGCCAGCACCTTGGACAGGGGGCTGAACACCGGGGAGCTGTTTTTT
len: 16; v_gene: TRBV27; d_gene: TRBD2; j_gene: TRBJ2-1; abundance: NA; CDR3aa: CASSLSGTSGLNEQFF; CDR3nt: TGTGCCAGCAGTTTATCCGGGACTAGCGGGCTCAATGAGCAGTTCTTC
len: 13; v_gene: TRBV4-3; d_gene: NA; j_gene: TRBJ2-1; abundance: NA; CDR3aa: CASSLGAYNEQFF; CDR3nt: TGCGCCAGCAGCCTGGGGGCGTACAATGAGCAGTTCTTC
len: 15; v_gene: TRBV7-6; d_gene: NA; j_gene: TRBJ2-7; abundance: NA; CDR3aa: CASSDTGEAAYEQYF; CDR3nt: TGTGCCAGCAGCGATACAGGTGAGGCGGCCTACGAGCAGTACTTC
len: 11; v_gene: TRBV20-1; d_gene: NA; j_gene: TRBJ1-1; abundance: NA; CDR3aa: CSLTVNTEAFF; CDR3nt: TGCAGTTTGACAGTAAACACTGAAGCTTTCTTT
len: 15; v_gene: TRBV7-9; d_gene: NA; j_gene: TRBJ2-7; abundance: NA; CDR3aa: CASSLVTGWTYEQYF; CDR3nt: TGTGCCAGCAGCTTAGTCACGGGGTGGACCTACGAGCAGTACTTC
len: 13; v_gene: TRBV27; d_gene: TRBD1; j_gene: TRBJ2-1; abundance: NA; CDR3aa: CASSGQGYNEQFF; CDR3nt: TGTGCCAGCAGTGGACAGGGCTACAATGAGCAGTTCTTC
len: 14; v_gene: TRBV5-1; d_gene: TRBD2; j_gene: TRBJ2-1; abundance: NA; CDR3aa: CASSISGSQDEQFF; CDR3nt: TGCGCCAGCAGTATTAGCGGGAGTCAGGATGAGCAGTTCTTC
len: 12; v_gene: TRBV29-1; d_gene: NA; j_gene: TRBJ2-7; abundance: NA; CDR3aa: CSVVSVPYEQYF; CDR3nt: TGCAGCGTTGTCTCGGTCCCCTACGAGCAGTACTTC
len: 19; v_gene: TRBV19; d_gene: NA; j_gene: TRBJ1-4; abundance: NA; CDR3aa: CASSMIVVSHFTTNEKLFF; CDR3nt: TGTGCCAGTAGTATGATAGTTGTGTCCCACTTTACAACTAATGAAAAACTGTTTTTT
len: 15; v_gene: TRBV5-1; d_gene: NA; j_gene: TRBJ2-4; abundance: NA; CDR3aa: CASSLDQGIVHIQYF; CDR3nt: TGCGCCAGCAGCTTGGATCAGGGTATCGTGCACATTCAGTACTTC
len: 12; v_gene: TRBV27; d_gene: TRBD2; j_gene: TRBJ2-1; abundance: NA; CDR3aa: CASSRSGGEQFF; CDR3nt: TGTGCCAGCAGCCGTAGCGGGGGTGAGCAGTTCTTC
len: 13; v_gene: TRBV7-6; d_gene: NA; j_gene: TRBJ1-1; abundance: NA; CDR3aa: CASSLVGDTEAFF; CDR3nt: TGTGCCAGCAGCTTAGTAGGGGACACTGAAGCTTTCTTT
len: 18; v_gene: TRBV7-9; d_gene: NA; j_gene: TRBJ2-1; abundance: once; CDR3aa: CASSSSHIVLNTYNEQFF; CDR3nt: TGTGCCAGCAGCTCGTCCCATATAGTGCTAAACACATACAATGAGCAGTTCTTC
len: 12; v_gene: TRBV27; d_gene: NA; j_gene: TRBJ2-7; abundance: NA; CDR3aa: CASIDGRGEQYF; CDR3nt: TGTGCCAGCATAGACGGGAGAGGCGAGCAGTACTTC
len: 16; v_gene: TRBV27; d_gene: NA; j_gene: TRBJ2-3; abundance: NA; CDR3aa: CASSLTQTLSTDTQYF; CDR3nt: TGTGCCAGCAGTCTTACTCAAACCCTTAGCACAGATACGCAGTATTTT
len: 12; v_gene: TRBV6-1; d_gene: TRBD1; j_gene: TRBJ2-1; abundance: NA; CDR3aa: CASIGQGREQFF; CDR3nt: TGTGCCAGCATTGGACAGGGCAGGGAGCAGTTCTTC
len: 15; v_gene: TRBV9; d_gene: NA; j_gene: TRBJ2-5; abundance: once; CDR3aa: CASSSWGRKQETQYF; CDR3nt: TGTGCCAGCAGCTCCTGGGGCAGAAAGCAAGAGACCCAGTACTTC
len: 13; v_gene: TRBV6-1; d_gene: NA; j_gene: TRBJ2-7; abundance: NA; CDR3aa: CASSEVRAHEQYF; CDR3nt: TGTGCCAGCAGTGAAGTGCGGGCCCACGAGCAGTACTTC
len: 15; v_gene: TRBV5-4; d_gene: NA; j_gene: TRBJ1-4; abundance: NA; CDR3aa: CASSLVGSINEKLFF; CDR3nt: TGTGCCAGCAGCTTGGTGGGATCGATTAATGAAAAACTGTTTTTT
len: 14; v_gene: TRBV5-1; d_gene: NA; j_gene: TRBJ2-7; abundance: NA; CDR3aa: CASSLVSRPHEQYF; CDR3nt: TGCGCCAGCAGCTTGGTGTCGCGACCCCACGAGCAGTACTTC
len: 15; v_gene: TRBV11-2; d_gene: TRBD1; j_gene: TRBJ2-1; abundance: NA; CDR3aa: CASSLGTASYNEQFF; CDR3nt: TGTGCCAGCAGCCTAGGGACAGCCTCCTACAATGAGCAGTTCTTC
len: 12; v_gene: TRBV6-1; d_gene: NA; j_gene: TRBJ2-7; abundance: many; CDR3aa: CASRGDTYEQYF; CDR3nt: TGTGCCAGCAGGGGGGATACCTACGAGCAGTACTTC
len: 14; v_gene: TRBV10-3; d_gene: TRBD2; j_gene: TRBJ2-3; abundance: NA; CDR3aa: CAIGLAGTTDTQYF; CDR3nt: TGTGCCATCGGACTAGCGGGCACCACAGATACGCAGTATTTT
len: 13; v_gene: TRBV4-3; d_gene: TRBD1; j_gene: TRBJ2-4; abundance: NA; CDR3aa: CASSHATGDIQYF; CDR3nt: TGCGCCAGCAGCCACGCTACAGGGGACATTCAGTACTTC
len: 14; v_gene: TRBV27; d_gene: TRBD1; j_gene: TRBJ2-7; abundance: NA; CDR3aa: CASQTPDRPYEQYF; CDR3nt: TGTGCCAGCCAAACCCCGGACAGGCCCTACGAGCAGTACTTC
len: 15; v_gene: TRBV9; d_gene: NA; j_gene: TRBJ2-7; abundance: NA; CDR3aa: CASSVEGSGSYEQYF; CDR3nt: TGTGCCAGCAGCGTAGAAGGTAGCGGTTCTTACGAGCAGTACTTC
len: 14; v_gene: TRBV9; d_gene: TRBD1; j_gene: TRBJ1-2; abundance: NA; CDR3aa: CASSLGGQYYGYTF; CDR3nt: TGTGCCAGCAGCCTTGGGGGACAGTACTATGGCTACACCTTC
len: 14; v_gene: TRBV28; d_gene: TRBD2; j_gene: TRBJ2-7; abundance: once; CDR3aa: CASSNLAGRREQYF; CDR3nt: TGTGCCAGCAGTAATCTAGCGGGACGAAGAGAGCAGTACTTC
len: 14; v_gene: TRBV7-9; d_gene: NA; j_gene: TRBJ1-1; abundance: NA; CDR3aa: CASSLSHGDGEAFF; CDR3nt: TGTGCCAGCAGCTTAAGTCATGGGGATGGGGAAGCTTTCTTT
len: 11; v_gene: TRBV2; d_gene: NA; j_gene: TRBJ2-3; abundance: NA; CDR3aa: CASRHADTQYF; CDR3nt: TGTGCCAGCAGACATGCAGATACGCAGTATTTT
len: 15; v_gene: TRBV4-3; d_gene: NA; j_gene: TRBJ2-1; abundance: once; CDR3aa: CASSQVSSSYNEQFF; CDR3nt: TGCGCCAGCAGCCAAGTGTCGAGCTCCTACAATGAGCAGTTCTTC
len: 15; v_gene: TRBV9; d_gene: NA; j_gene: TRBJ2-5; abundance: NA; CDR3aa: CASSVETDYQETQYF; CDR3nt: TGTGCCAGCAGCGTAGAGACGGATTACCAAGAGACCCAGTACTTC
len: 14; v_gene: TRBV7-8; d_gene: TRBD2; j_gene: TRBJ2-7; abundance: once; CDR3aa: CASSFLLAGYEQYF; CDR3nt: TGTGCCAGCAGCTTCTTACTAGCGGGCTACGAGCAGTACTTC
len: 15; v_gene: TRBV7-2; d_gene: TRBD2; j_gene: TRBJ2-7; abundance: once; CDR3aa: CASSHQRGLSYEQYF; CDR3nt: TGTGCCAGCAGCCATCAGCGGGGGCTCTCCTACGAGCAGTACTTC
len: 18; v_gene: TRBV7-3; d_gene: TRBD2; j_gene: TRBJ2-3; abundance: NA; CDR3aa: CASSPFGSGRAWSDTQYF; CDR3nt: TGTGCCAGCAGTCCTTTTGGTAGCGGGAGGGCCTGGTCAGATACGCAGTATTTT
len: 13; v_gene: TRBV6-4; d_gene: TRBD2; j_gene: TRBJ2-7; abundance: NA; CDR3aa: CASSDLAGDEQYF; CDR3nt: TGTGCCAGCAGTGACCTAGCGGGAGACGAGCAGTACTTC
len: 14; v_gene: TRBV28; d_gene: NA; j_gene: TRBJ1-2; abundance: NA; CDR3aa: CASSFDTGRYGYTF; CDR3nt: TGTGCCAGCAGTTTTGACACAGGCCGTTACGGCTACACCTTC
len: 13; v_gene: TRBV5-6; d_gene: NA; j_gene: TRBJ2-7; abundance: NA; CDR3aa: CASSRPGDREQYF; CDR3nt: TGTGCCAGCAGCAGACCGGGGGACCGCGAGCAGTACTTC
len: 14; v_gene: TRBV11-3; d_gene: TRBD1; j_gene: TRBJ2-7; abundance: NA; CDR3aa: CASSGRDSPYEQYF; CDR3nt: TGTGCCAGCAGCGGCCGGGACAGCCCCTACGAGCAGTACTTC
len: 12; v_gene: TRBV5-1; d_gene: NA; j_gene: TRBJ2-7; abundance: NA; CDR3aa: CASSLGAYEQYF; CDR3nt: TGCGCCAGCAGCCTGGGGGCCTACGAGCAGTACTTC
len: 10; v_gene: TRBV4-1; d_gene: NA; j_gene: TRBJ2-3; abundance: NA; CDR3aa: CASGTDTQYF; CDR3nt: TGCGCCAGCGGGACAGATACGCAGTATTTT
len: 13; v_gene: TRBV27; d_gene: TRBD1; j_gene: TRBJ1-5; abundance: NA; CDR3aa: CASSGQGNQPQHF; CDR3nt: TGTGCCAGCAGCGGACAGGGAAATCAGCCCCAGCATTTT
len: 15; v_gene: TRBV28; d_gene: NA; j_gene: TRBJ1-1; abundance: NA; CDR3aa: CASSPPTLGDTEAFF; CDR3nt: TGTGCCAGCAGTCCCCCGACCCTGGGGGACACTGAAGCTTTCTTT
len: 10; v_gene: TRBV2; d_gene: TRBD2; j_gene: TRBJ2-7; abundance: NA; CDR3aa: CASRGGVPKF; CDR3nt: TGTGCCAGCCGTGGGGGGGTCCCTAAGTTC
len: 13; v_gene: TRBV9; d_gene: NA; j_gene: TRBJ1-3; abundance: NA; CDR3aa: CASSGTLGNTIYF; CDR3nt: TGTGCCAGCAGCGGGACATTGGGAAACACCATATATTTT
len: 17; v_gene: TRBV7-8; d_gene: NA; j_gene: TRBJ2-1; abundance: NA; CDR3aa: CASSKNLLGASYNEQFF; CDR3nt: TGTGCCAGCAGCAAAAACCTACTGGGGGCATCCTACAATGAGCAGTTCTTC
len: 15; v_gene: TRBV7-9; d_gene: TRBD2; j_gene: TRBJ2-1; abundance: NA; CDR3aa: CASSIGGRAYNEQFF; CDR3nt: TGTGCCAGCAGCATCGGAGGGAGGGCTTACAATGAGCAGTTCTTC
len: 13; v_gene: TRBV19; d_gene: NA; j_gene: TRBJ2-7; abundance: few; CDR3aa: CASSSGLSYEQYF; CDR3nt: TGTGCCAGTAGTTCAGGGTTGAGCTACGAGCAGTACTTC
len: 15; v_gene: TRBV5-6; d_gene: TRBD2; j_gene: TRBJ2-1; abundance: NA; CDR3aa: CASVTAGGTYNEQFF; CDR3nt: TGTGCCAGCGTTACGGCGGGAGGGACCTACAATGAGCAGTTCTTC
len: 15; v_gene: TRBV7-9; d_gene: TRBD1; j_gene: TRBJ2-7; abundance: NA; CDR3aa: CASSPLGQGPYEQYF; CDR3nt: TGTGCCAGCAGCCCCCTTGGACAGGGTCCCTACGAGCAGTACTTC
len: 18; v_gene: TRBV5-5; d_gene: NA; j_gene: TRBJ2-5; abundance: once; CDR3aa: CASSLEKDWIRYQETQYF; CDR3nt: TGTGCCAGCAGCTTGGAAAAAGACTGGATACGTTACCAAGAGACCCAGTACTTC
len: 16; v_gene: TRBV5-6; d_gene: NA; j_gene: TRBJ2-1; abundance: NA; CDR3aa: CASSLALVGFYNEQFF; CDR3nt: TGTGCCAGCAGCTTGGCCCTCGTTGGTTTCTACAATGAGCAGTTCTTC